The clone carrying this T cell receptor beta chain was recorded many times. Its antigen is not identified. Trimming removed 0 bases from V and 9 bases from J, with 16 bases in between. The V gene's germline CDR1 is SGHKS and CDR2 YYEKEE (reference sequence). This CDR3 has 15 residues. The sample is drawn from a study of identical twins. Study results and caveats: Alpha sequences out of frame and shared by twins had excess low generation probability. The abundant beta clonotypes from cord blood had fewer insertions, and memory repertoires had none of this.

A universal primer site arose from template switching, and cDNA bore unique molecular identifiers. MiXCR, run by TCRdb on the 5' RACE reads, gives a single entry per CDR3 protein. This table has a few hundred thousand distinct CDR3 sequences, roughly 10% appearing once. The donors were all healthy and Caucasian. The sequence came from a woman aged 45 to 65 in good health. This chain uses TRBV5-5 with TRBJ2-1; D is undetermined. Sequenced: naive T cells sorted from blood. As DNA, the CDR3 is TGTGCCAGCAGCTTGGAAGGGTCGCCCTCAGGTGAGCAGTTCTTC. Its protein product is CASSLEGSPSGEQFF.